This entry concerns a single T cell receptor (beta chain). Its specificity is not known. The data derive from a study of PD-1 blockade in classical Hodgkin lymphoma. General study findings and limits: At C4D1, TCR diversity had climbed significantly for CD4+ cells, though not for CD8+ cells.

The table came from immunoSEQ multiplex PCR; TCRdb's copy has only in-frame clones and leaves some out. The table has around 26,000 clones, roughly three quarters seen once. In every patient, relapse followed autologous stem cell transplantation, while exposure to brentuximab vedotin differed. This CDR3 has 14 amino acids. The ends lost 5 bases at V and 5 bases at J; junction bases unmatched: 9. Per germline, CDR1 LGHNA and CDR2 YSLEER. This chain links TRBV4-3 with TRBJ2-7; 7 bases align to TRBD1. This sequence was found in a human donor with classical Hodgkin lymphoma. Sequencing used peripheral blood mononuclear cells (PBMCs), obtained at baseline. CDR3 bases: TGCGCCAGCAGCTCGTCACAGGGGCGAGACGAGCAGTACTTC. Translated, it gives CASSSSQGRDEQYF.